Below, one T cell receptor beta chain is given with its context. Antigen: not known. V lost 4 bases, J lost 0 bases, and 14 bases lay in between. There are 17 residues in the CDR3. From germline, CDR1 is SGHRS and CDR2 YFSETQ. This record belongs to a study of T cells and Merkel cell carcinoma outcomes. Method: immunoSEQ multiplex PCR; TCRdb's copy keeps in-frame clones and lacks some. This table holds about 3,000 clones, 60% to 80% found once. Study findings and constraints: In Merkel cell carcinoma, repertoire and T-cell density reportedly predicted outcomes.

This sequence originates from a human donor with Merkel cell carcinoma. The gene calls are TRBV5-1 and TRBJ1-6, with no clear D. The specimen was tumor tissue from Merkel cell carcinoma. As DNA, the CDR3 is TGCGCCAGCAGCGTAACCGGACCGAGCTCCTATAATTCACCCCTCCACTTT. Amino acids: CASSVTGPSSYNSPLHF.